This T cell receptor (beta chain) was retrieved from a study of a mutant IDH1 vaccine in newly diagnosed glioma. Looking at the study overall: Beginning 4-6 weeks after radiotherapy alone, or with temozolomide cycles, vaccination took place.

The assay was immunoSEQ multiplex PCR, and TCRdb's table has in-frame clones only and misses some. The sample lists about 60,000 clones, 84% occurring once. Comments on this clone: What it binds is not known.

Study-wide results and caveats: Pseudoprogression appeared unlinked to shifts in leading peripheral T cell clonotypes.

Stated time point: week 23, last vaccination. Every vaccination contained 300 ug of the mutant IDH1 20-mer peptide and was paired with topical imiquimod. The study enrolled donors with new WHO grade 3 or 4 IDH1-mutant, ATRX-lost astrocytomas. Trimming removed 6 bases from V and 2 bases from J; junction bases left unmatched: 7. This CDR3 contains 16 residues. Germline CDR1 and CDR2: SNHLY and FYNNEI. The material sequenced was PBMCs, taken from a glioma patient whose treatment included an IDH1 peptide vaccine. The rearrangement links TRBV2 to TRBJ2-7; 13 bases are shared with TRBD2. The source is a young man with glioma. This chain's CDR3 is CASRPTGTSGTYEQYF. DNA of the CDR3: TGTGCCAGCAGGCCAACCGGGACTAGCGGGACCTACGAGCAGTACTTC. The whole variable domain, filled in from reference TRBV2 and TRBJ2-7, reads EPEVTQTPSHQVTQMGQEVILRCVPISNHLYFYWYRQILGQKVEFLVSFYNNEISEKSEIFDDQFSVERPDGSNFTLKIRSTKLEDSAMYFCASRPTGTSGTYEQYFGPGTRLTVT.